The clone carrying this TCR beta chain was observed a handful of times. What it binds is unknown. The data stem from a study of graft-versus-host responses after intestinal transplantation. This table comes from immunoSEQ multiplex PCR, and its TCRdb copy is limited to in-frame clones, with some not included. Of about 43,000 clones listed, 85% to 95% were seen once; the top ten hold roughly 1.4%. Study-level results: GvH clones appeared in recipient marrow, some first in ileum or blood. Early HvG declines after transplant were associated with peak circulating GvH clone levels.

The CDR3 contains 16 residues. Trimming pared 0 bases from V and 1 base from J, leaving 13 bases between. Germline CDR1 and CDR2: LGHNA and YNFKEQ. The sample was PBMCs, taken 335 days after intestinal transplant. The TCR was taken from a human patient who received an intestinal transplant, so some T cells may come from the graft donor. V usage is TRBV4-2 and J usage is TRBJ2-7; D not certain. The CDR3 protein is CASSQDRDTNSYEQYF. The CDR3 DNA reads TGTGCCAGCAGCCAAGATCGAGACACCAATTCCTACGAGCAGTACTTC.